This T cell receptor (beta chain) came from a study of beta chain features in type 1 diabetes. Expressed TCRB transcripts got sequenced, as all isolated RNA was reverse transcribed. Sequencing used immunoSEQ multiplex PCR; TCRdb keeps in-frame clones, though not all of them. The top ten clones hold just under 0.02% of a sample with under 250,000 clones, approximately 15% of them seen once. Overall study results and limits: Moderate but significant shortening of TCRB CDR3s was recorded in all four CD4+ subsets from Type 1 diabetes patients.

With regard to this clone: Its antigen is unknown.

This TCR came from a man between 25 and 39 years old with type 1 diabetes. The sample consisted of naive CD4+ T cells from blood.

The CDR3 DNA reads TGCGCCAGCAGCTTGACTCTGACAGGGACATCGAATGAGCAGTTCTTC. Protein sequence: CASSLTLTGTSNEQFF. The chain couples TRBV5-1 to TRBJ2-1; 7 bases line up with TRBD1. The germline V gene encodes CDR1 SGHRS and CDR2 YFSETQ. The CDR3 totals 16 residues. The junction had 11 bases not matched to a gene; V was cut back by 1 base and J by 7 bases.